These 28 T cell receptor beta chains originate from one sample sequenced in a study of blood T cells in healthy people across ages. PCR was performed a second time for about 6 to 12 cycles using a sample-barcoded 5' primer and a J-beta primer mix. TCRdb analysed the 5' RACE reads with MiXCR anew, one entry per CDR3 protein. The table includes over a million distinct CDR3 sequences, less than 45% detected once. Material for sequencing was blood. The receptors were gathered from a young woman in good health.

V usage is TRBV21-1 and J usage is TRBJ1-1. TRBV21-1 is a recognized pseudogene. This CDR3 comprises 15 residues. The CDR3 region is CASSNERRKNTEAFF. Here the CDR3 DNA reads TGTGCCAGCAGCAACGAACGGAGAAAGAACACTGAAGCTTTCTTT.

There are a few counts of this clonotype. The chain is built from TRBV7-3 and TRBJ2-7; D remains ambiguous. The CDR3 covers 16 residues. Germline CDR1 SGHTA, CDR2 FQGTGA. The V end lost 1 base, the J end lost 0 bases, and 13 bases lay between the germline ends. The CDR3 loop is CASSLMVSLSSYEQYF. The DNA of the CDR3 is TGTGCCAGCAGCTTAATGGTCAGCCTGAGCTCCTACGAGCAGTACTTC. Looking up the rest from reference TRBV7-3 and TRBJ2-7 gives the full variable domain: GAGVSQTPSNKVTEKGKYVELRCDPISGHTALYWYRQSLGQGPEFLIYFQGTGAADDSGLPNDRFFAVRPEGSVSTLKIQRTERGDSAVYLCASSLMVSLSSYEQYFGPGTRLTVT.

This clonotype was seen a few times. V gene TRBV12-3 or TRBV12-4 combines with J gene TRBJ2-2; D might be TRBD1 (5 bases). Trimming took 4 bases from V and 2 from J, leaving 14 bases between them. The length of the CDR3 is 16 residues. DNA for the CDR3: TGTGCCAGCAGTTGGACCAGGGTTTCTAACACCGGGGAGCTGTTTTTT. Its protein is CASSWTRVSNTGELFF.

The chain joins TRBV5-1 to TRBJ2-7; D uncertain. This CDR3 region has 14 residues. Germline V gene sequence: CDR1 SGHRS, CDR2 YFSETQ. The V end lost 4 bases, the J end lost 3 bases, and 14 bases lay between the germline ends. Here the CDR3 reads CASSRAGGNYEQYF. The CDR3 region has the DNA TGCGCCAGCAGCCGCGCCGGCGGAAACTACGAGCAGTACTTC.

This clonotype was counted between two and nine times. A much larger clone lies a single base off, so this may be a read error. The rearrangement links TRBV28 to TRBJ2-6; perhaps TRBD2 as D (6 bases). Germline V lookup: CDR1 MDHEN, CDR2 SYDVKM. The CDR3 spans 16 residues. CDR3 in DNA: TGTGCCAGAAGTTTATTGGGGGGAGCTGGGGCCAACGTCCTGACTTTC. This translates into CARSLLGGAGANVLTF.

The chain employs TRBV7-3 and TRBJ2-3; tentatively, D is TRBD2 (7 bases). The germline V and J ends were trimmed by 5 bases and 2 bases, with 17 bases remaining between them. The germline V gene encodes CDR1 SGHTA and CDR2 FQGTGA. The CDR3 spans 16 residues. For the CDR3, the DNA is TGTGCCAGCAGCCCCCTAAGGGGGGGATTCACAGATACGCAGTATTTT. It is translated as CASSPLRGGFTDTQYF. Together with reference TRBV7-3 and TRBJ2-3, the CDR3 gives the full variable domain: GAGVSQTPSNKVTEKGKYVELRCDPISGHTALYWYRQSLGQGPEFLIYFQGTGAADDSGLPNDRFFAVRPEGSVSTLKIQRTERGDSAVYLCASSPLRGGFTDTQYFGPGTRLTVL.

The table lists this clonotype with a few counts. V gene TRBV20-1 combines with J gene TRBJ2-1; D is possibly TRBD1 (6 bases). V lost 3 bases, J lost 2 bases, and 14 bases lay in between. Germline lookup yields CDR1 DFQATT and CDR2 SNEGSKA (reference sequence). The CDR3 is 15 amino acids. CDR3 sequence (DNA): TGCAGTGCTAGGAAGTTAGGGGGTACCTACAATGAGCAGTTCTTC. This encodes CSARKLGGTYNEQFF.

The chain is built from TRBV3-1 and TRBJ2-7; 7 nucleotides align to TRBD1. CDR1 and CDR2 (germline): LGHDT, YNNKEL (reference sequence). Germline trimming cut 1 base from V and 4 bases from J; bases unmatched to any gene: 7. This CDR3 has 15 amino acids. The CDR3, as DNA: TGTGCCAGCAGCCAAGTCCCGGGACAGACTTACGAGCAGTACTTC. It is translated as CASSQVPGQTYEQYF.

The chain's CDR3 is CASTRGLANEQFF. The DNA for the CDR3 is TGTGCCAGCACCCGGGGACTAGCCAATGAGCAGTTCTTC. V usage is TRBV12-3 or TRBV12-4 and J usage is TRBJ2-1, with 9 bases aligning to TRBD2. There are 13 residues in the CDR3. Trimming removed 7 bases from V and 6 bases from J; junction bases left unmatched: 4.

In DNA, the CDR3 is TGTGCCAGCATCCTAAGCCCCAGCGGGGGCTACAATGAGCAGTACTTC. Protein: CASILSPSGGYNEQYF. This sequence joins TRBV9 and TRBJ2-1; 8 bases agree with TRBD2. The end of the DNA is better explained by TRBJ2-7, so the J call may be wrong. CDR1 is SGDLS, CDR2 YYNGEE, per germline. CDR3 size: 16 residues.

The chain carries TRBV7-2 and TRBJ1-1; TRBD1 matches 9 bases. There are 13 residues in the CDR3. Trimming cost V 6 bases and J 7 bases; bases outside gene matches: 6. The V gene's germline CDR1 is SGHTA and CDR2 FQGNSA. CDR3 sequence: CASRPRTGDEAFF. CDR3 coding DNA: TGTGCCAGCAGACCGAGGACAGGGGATGAAGCTTTCTTT.

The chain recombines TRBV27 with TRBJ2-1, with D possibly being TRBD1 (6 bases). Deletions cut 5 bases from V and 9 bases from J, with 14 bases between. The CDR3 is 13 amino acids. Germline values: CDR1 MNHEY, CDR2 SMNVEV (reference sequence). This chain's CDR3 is CASSSTGRGEQFF. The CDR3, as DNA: TGTGCCAGCAGTAGCACAGGGAGAGGTGAGCAGTTCTTC.

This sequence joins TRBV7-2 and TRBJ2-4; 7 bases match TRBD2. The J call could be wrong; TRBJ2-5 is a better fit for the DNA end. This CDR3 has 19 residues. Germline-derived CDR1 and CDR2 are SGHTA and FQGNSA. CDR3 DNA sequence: TGTGCCAGCAGCTTTTTCGGCACTAGCGAAGGGTATATGAAAGAGACCCAGTACTTC. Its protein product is CASSFFGTSEGYMKETQYF.

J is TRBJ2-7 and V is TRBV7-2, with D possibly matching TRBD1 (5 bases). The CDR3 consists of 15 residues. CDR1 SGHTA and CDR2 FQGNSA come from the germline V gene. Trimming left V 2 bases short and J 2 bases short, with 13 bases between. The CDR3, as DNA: TGTGCCAGCAGCTTAAGTCAGGGAAGGGCCTACGAGCAGTACTTC. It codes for CASSLSQGRAYEQYF.

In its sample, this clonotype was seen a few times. In DNA, the CDR3 is TGTGCCAGCAGTTTCGCTTTTGCCACAGATACGCAGTATTTT. This gives the protein CASSFAFATDTQYF. The rearrangement joins TRBV27 to TRBJ2-3; D is undetermined. Trimming cost V 3 bases and J 2 bases, with 9 bases left between them. From germline, CDR1 is MNHEY and CDR2 SMNVEV (reference sequence). CDR3 length: 14 amino acids.

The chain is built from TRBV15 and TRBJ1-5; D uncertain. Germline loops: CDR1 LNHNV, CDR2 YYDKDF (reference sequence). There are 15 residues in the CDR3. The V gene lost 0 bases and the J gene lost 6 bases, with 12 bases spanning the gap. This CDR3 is CATSRDSKVSQPQHF. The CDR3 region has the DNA TGTGCCACCAGCAGAGATAGCAAAGTGAGTCAGCCCCAGCATTTT.

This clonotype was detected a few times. This chain's CDR3 is CASTKREVSDTQYF. In DNA form, the CDR3 reads TGTGCCAGCACCAAGCGGGAGGTGTCAGATACGCAGTATTTT. The rearrangement links TRBV7-2 to TRBJ2-3; 9 positions agree with TRBD2. Unmatched junction bases numbered 6, after V lost 7 bases and J lost 4 bases. The CDR3 spans 14 residues. Germline lookup yields CDR1 SGHTA and CDR2 FQGNSA.

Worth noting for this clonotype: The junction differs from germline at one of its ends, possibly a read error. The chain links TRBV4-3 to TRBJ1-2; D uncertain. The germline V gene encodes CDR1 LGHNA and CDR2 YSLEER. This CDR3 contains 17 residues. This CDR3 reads CTSSQDPTGPSIYGYTF. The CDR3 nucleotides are TGCACCAGCAGCCAGGACCCAACCGGGCCTTCCATCTATGGCTACACCTTC.

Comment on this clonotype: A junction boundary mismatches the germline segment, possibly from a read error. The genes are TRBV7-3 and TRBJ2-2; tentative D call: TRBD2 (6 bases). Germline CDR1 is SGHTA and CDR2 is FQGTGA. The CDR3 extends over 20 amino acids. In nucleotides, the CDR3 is TGTGCCAGCAGCTTATTTGGGTTGGGACTCGAAGAACTGAACACCGGGGAGCCGTTTTTT. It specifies CASSLFGLGLEELNTGEPFF.

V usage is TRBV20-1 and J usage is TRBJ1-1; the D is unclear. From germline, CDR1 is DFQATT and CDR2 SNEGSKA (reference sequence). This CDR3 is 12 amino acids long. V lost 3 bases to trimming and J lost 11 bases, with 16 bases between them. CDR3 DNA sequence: TGCAGTGCTAGTTCGGCACTCCTGGGGGCTTTCTTT. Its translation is CSASSALLGAFF.

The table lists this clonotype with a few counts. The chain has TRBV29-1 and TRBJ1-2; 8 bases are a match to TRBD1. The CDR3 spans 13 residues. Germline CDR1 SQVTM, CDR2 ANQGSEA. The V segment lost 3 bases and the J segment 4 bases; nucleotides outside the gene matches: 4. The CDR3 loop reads CSVEGQDPYGYTF. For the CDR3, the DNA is TGCAGCGTTGAGGGACAGGATCCCTATGGCTACACCTTC.

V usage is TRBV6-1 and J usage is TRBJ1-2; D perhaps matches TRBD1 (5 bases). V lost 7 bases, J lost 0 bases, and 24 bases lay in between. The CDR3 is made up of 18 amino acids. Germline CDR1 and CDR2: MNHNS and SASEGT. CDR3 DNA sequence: TGTGCCAGCACCAACGGGGTCAGGGCGAACATGGCTAACTATGGCTACACCTTC. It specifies CASTNGVRANMANYGYTF.

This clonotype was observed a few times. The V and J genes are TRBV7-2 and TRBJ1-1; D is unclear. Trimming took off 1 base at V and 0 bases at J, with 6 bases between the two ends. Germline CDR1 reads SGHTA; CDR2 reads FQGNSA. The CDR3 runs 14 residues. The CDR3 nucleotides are TGTGCCAGCAGCTTAGGCTCAGTGAACACTGAAGCTTTCTTT. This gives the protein CASSLGSVNTEAFF.

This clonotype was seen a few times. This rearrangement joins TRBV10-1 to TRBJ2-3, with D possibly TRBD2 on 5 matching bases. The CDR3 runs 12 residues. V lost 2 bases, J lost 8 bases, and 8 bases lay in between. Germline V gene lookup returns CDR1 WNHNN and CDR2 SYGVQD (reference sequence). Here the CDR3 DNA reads TGCGCCAGCAGTGAGGACCGGGGTACGCAGTATTTT. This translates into CASSEDRGTQYF.

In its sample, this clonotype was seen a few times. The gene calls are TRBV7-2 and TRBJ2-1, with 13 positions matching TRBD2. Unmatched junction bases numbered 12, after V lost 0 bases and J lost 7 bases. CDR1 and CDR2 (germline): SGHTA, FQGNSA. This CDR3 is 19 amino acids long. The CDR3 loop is CASSLASGTSGIKTNEQFF. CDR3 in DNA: TGTGCCAGCAGCTTAGCGTCAGGGACTAGCGGGATAAAGACTAATGAGCAGTTCTTC.

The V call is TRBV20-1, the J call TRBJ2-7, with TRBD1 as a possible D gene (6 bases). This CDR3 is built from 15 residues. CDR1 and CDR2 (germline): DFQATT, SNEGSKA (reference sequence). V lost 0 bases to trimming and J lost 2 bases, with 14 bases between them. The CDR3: CSARDLEGDTYEQYF. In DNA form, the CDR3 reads TGCAGTGCTAGAGATCTCGAGGGGGACACCTACGAGCAGTACTTC.

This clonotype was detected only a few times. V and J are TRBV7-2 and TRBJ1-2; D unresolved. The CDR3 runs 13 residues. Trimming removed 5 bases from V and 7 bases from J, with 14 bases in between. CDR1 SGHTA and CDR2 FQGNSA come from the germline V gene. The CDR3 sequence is CASSIRAQFGYTF. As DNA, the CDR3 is TGTGCCAGCAGCATAAGAGCTCAGTTTGGCTACACCTTC.

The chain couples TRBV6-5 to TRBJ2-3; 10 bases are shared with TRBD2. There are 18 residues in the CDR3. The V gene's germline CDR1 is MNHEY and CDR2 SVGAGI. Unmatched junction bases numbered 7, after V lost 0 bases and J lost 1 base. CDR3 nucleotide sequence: TGTGCCAGCAGTTACTCCCCCCTAGCGGGGGTTCGCACAGATACGCAGTATTTT. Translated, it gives CASSYSPLAGVRTDTQYF.